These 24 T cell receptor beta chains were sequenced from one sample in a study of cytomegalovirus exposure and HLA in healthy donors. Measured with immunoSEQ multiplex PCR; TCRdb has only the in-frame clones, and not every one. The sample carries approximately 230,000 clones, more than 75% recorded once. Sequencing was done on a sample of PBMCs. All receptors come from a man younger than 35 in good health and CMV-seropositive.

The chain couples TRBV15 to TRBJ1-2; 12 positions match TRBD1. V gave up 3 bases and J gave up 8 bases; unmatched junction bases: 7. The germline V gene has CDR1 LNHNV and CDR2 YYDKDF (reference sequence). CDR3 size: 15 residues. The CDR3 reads CATSRGDRGLNGYTF. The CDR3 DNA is TGTGCCACCAGCAGGGGGGACAGGGGGCTAAACGGCTACACCTTC.

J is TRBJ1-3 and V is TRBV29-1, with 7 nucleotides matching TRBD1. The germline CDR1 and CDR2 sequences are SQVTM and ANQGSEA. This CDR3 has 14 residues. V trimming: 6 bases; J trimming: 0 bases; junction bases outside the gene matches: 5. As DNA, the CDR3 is TGCAGCGTCGTGGACAGGAGCTCTGGAAACACCATATATTTT. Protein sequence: CSVVDRSSGNTIYF.

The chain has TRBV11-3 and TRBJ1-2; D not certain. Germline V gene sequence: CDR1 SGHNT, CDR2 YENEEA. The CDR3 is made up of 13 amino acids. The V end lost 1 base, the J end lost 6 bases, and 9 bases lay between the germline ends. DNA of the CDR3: TGTGCCAGCAGCTTAGTATCGGGGAATGGCTACACCTTC. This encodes CASSLVSGNGYTF.

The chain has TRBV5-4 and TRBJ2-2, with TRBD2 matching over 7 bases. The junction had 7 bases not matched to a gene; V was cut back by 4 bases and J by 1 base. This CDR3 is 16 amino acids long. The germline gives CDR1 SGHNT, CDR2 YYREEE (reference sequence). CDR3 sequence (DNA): TGTGCCAGCAGCCCTAGGAGCGGGATGAACACCGGGGAGCTGTTTTTT. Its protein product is CASSPRSGMNTGELFF.

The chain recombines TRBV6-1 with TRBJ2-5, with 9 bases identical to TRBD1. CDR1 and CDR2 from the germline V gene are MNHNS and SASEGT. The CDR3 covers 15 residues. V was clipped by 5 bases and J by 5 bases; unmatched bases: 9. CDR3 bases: TGTGCCAGCAGTCCACCGGGACAGGGTACGGAGACCCAGTACTTC. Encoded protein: CASSPPGQGTETQYF.

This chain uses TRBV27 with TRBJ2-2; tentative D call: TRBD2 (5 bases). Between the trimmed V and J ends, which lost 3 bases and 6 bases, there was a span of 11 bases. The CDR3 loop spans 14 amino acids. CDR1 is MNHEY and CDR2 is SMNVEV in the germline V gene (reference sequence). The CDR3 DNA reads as TGTGCCAGCAGTTTTCGGGGTGGGGCCGGGGAGCTGTTTTTT. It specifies CASSFRGGAGELFF.

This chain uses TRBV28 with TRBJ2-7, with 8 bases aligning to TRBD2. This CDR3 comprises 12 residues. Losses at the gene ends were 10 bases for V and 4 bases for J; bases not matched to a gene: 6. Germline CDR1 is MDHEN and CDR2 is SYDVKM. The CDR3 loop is CATTTSGYEQYF. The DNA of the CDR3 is TGTGCCACCACTACTAGCGGATACGAGCAGTACTTC. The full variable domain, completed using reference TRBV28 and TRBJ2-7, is DVKVTQSSRYLVKRTGEKVFLECVQDMDHENMFWYRQDPGLGLRLIYFSYDVKMKEKGDIPEGYSVSREKKERFSLILESASTNQTSMYLCATTTSGYEQYFGPGTRLTVT.

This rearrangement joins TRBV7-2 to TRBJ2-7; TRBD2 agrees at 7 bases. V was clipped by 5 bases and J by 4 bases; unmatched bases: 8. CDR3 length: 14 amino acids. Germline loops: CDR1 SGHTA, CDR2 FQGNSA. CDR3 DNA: TGTGCCAGCAGCCCCTCTAGCGGAACATACGAGCAGTACTTC. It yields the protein CASSPSSGTYEQYF.

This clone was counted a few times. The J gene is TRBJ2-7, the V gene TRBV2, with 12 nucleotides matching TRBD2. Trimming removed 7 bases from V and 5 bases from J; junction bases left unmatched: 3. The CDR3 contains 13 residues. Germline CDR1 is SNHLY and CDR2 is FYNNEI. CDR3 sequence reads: CASMGLAGNEQYF. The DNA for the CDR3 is TGTGCCAGCATGGGACTAGCGGGTAACGAGCAGTACTTC. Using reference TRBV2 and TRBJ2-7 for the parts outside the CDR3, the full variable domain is EPEVTQTPSHQVTQMGQEVILRCVPISNHLYFYWYRQILGQKVEFLVSFYNNEISEKSEIFDDQFSVERPDGSNFTLKIRSTKLEDSAMYFCASMGLAGNEQYFGPGTRLTVT.

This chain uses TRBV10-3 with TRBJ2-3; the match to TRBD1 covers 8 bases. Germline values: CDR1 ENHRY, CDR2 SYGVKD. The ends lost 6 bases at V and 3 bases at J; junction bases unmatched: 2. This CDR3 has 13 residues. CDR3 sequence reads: CAIRGQGTDTQYF. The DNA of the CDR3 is TGTGCCATCAGAGGACAGGGAACAGATACGCAGTATTTT.

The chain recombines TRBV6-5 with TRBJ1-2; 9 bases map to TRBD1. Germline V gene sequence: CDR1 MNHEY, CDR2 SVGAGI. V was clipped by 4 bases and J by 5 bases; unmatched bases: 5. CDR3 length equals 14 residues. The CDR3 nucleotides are TGTGCCAGCAGTTCGGGACAGGGCGGTTATGGCTACACCTTC. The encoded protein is CASSSGQGGYGYTF.

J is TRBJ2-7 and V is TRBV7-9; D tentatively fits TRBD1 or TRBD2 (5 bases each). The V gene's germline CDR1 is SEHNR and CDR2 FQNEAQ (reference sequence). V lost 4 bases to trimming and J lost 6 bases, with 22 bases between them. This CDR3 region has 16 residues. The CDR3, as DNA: TGTGCCAGCAGCTCCCTTGCTGGGACGGCGGTTTCCGAGCAGTACTTC. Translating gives CASSSLAGTAVSEQYF.

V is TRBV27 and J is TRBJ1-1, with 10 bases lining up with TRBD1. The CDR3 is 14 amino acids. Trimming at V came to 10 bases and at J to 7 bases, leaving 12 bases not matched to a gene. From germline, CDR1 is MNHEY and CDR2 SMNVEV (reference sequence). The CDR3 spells CATLRLGTGDEAFF. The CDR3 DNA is TGTGCCACCCTTAGACTCGGGACAGGGGATGAAGCTTTCTTT.

In nucleotides, the CDR3 is TGTGCCAGCAGTGAATCCGGGCAGGGGGCGCACACTGAAGCTTTCTTT. Translated: CASSESGQGAHTEAFF. V and J are TRBV25-1 and TRBJ1-1; TRBD1 matches 8 bases. Germline assignment: CDR1 MGHDK and CDR2 SYGVNS. V lost 1 base to trimming and J lost 3 bases; unmatched junction nucleotides: 7. This CDR3 is 16 amino acids long.

In DNA, the CDR3 is TGTGCCAGCAGTGAGTACACAGGGGGAGAGAATGAGCAGTTCTTC. The encoded protein is CASSEYTGGENEQFF. The chain employs TRBV6-1 and TRBJ2-1; TRBD1 agrees at 8 bases. The CDR3 consists of 15 residues. The V segment lost 3 bases and the J segment 7 bases; nucleotides outside the gene matches: 8. CDR1 and CDR2 (germline): MNHNS, SASEGT.

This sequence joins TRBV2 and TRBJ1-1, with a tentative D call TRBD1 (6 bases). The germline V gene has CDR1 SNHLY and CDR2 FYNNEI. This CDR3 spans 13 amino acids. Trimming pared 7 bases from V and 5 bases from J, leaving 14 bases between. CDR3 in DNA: TGTGCCAGCAAGCGGGGGGCGTATACTGAAGCTTTCTTT. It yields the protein CASKRGAYTEAFF.

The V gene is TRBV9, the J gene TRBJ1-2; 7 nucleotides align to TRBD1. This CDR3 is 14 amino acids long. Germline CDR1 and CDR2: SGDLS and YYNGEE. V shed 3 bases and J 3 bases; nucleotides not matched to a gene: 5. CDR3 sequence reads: CASSAFTGDYGYTF. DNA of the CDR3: TGTGCCAGCAGCGCCTTTACAGGGGACTATGGCTACACCTTC.

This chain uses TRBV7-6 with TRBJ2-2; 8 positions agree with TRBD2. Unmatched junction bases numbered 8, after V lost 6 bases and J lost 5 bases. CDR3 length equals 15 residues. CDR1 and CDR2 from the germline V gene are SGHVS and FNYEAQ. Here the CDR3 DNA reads TGTGCCAGCAGTACATCAGCGGGAGCTACCGGGGAGCTGTTTTTT. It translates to CASSTSAGATGELFF.

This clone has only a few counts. CDR3 nucleotides: TGTGCCAGCAGCCTCTGGGGGGGGATGGGTGACCACGAGCAGTACTTC. Amino acids: CASSLWGGMGDHEQYF. V and J are TRBV7-6 and TRBJ2-7, with 7 bases fitting TRBD2. CDR1 and CDR2 (germline): SGHVS, FNYEAQ. This CDR3 has 16 residues. V lost 5 bases and J lost 5; bases outside the gene matches: 15.

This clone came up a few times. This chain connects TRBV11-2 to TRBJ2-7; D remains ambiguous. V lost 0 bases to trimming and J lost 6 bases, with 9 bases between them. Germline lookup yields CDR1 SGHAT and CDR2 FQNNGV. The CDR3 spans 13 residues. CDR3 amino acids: CASSLDLAGEQYF. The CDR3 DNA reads TGTGCCAGCAGCTTAGATTTGGCAGGCGAGCAGTACTTC.

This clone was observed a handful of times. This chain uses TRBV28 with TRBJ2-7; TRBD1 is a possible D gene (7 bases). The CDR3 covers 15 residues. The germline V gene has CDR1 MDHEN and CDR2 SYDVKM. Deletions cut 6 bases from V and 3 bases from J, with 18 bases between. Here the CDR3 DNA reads TGTGCCAGCAGCCCCGGGGGACAGAGTAGCTACGAGCAGTACTTC. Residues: CASSPGGQSSYEQYF.

CDR3 residues: CASSLAGPTMNNEQFF. The DNA for the CDR3 is TGCGCCAGCAGCTTGGCCGGGCCAACTATGAACAATGAGCAGTTCTTC. The chain links TRBV5-1 to TRBJ2-1; D not certain. Germline V gives CDR1 SGHRS, CDR2 YFSETQ. V gave up 0 bases and J gave up 5 bases, with 15 bases separating them. The CDR3 spans 16 residues.

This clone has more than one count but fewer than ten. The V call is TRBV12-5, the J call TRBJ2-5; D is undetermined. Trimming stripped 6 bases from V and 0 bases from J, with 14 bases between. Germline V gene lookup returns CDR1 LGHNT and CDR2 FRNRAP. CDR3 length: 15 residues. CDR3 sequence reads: CASGAKGLYQETQYF. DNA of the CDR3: TGTGCTAGTGGAGCGAAGGGTTTGTACCAAGAGACCCAGTACTTC.

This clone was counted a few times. CDR3 nucleotide sequence: TGTGCCAGCAGTATCGGACAGGGGCGAGATGGCTACACCTTC. Translating it yields CASSIGQGRDGYTF. The J gene is TRBJ1-2, the V gene TRBV28; TRBD1 agrees at 9 bases. CDR3 length: 14 amino acids. The ends lost 5 bases at V and 6 bases at J; junction bases unmatched: 7. Germline V gives CDR1 MDHEN, CDR2 SYDVKM.